The 24 T cell receptor beta chains reported below all come from one sample, sequenced in a study of T cell responses to AZD1222 COVID-19 vaccine listed by TCRdb under 2021. The label giving this sample's time point can be read as: about 28 days (+/-7) after the second vaccine dose. Libraries were built with the immunoSEQ multiplex PCR assay. Imported from immuneACCESS, the table was reduced by TCRdb to in-frame sequences with V and J called. These copies leave out some clones; in studies compared against another copy, an unresolved V gene accounts for under half, and the cause of the remainder is not known. Across this sample there are some 84,000 clones, with around nine tenths seen only once. In total, the top ten clones hold around a tenth of the sample. The sequences come from peripheral blood, collected 28 days after the second AZD1222 dose. The receptors were sampled from an adult who received the AZD1222 COVID-19 vaccine.

CDR3 protein: CASSDRQGRETQYF. The CDR3 DNA reads TGTGCCAGCAGTGATAGGCAGGGGAGGGAGACCCAGTACTTC. J is TRBJ2-5 and V is TRBV6-1, with D perhaps matching TRBD1 or TRBD2 (6 bases each). Germline CDR1 reads MNHNS; CDR2 reads SASEGT. This CDR3 is 14 amino acids long. Trimming pared 3 bases from V and 5 bases from J, leaving 13 bases between.

The rearrangement links TRBV28 to TRBJ2-1; unclear D gene. CDR1 is MDHEN and CDR2 is SYDVKM in the germline V gene. V was trimmed by 7 bases and J by 0 bases, leaving 13 bases between them. CDR3 length: 15 residues. In DNA, the CDR3 is TGTGCCAGCAACTCCCCTCCGAGCTCCTACAATGAGCAGTTCTTC. Amino acid sequence: CASNSPPSSYNEQFF. Full variable domain (outside the CDR3, taken from reference TRBV28 and TRBJ2-1): DVKVTQSSRYLVKRTGEKVFLECVQDMDHENMFWYRQDPGLGLRLIYFSYDVKMKEKGDIPEGYSVSREKKERFSLILESASTNQTSMYLCASNSPPSSYNEQFFGPGTRLTVL.

This clone was found a few times. This sequence joins TRBV19 and TRBJ2-1, with D possibly being TRBD2 (6 bases). CDR1 is LNHDA and CDR2 is SQIVND in the germline V gene (reference sequence). V was trimmed by 1 base and J by 4 bases, leaving 8 bases between them. This CDR3 has 14 amino acids. The CDR3 loop reads CASSIVGGYNEQFF. The CDR3 DNA reads TGTGCCAGTAGTATAGTCGGGGGTTACAATGAGCAGTTCTTC. Using reference TRBV19 and TRBJ2-1 for the parts outside the CDR3, the full variable domain is DGGITQSPKYLFRKEGQNVTLSCEQNLNHDAMYWYRQDPGQGLRLIYYSQIVNDFQKGDIAEGYSVSREKKESFPLTVTSAQKNPTAFYLCASSIVGGYNEQFFGPGTRLTVL.

This sequence joins TRBV7-2 and TRBJ1-2, with 11 bases fitting TRBD1. The CDR3 extends over 15 amino acids. With 2 bases clipped from V and 4 bases from J, the junction kept 3 bases outside the gene matches. The germline V gene has CDR1 SGHTA and CDR2 FQGNSA. The CDR3 nucleotides read TGTGCCAGCAGCTTACGGGACAGGGGGGCCTATGGCTACACCTTC. It codes for CASSLRDRGAYGYTF. The full variable domain, rest sourced from reference TRBV7-2 and TRBJ1-2, is GAGVSQSPSNKVTEKGKDVELRCDPISGHTALYWYRQSLGQGLEFLIYFQGNSAPDKSGLPSDRFSAERTGGSVSTLTIQRTQQEDSAVYLCASSLRDRGAYGYTFGSGTRLTVV.

CDR3 sequence (DNA): TGTGCCAGCAGCCCAGGGAATTCACCCCTCCACTTT. Its protein is CASSPGNSPLHF. This chain connects TRBV5-4 to TRBJ1-6; a weak D match, TRBD1 (5 bases). Looked up from germline, CDR1 is SGHNT and CDR2 is YYREEE (reference sequence). CDR3 size: 12 residues. V was cut by 4 bases and J by 7 bases, with 6 bases left in between.

The chain combines TRBV18 with TRBJ2-1; the match to TRBD2 covers 9 bases. The length of the CDR3 is 15 residues. With V trimmed by 2 bases and J by 8 bases, 7 bases remained unmatched. The germline V gene has CDR1 KGHSH and CDR2 LQKENI. In nucleotides, the CDR3 is TGTGCCAGCTCACCAGCCCTAGCGGGGTGGGATGAGCAGTTCTTC. Protein product: CASSPALAGWDEQFF. Full variable domain (remainder filled in from reference TRBV18 and TRBJ2-1): NAGVMQNPRHLVRRRGQEARLRCSPMKGHSHVYWYRQLPEEGLKFMVYLQKENIIDESGMPKERFSAEFPKEGPSILRIQQVVRGDSAAYFCASSPALAGWDEQFFGPGTRLTVL.

A few counts support this clone. The CDR3 protein is CASSLGAANTEAFF. The CDR3 DNA follows: TGTGCCAGCAGCTTAGGGGCAGCGAACACTGAAGCTTTCTTT. The chain uses TRBV7-8 and TRBJ1-1, with D unclear. The germline V gene encodes CDR1 SGHVS and CDR2 FQNEAQ. V shed 1 base and J shed 1 base, with 7 bases lying between them. The CDR3 length is 14 residues.

The rearrangement links TRBV5-4 to TRBJ1-2, with a possible D match to TRBD1 (6 bases). V lost 5 bases, J lost 4 bases, and 12 bases lay in between. The CDR3 is made up of 13 amino acids. Germline assignment: CDR1 SGHNT and CDR2 YYREEE (reference sequence). The CDR3 DNA sequence: TGTGCCAGCAGGTGGACACAGGGCTATGGCTACACCTTC. Its protein product is CASRWTQGYGYTF.

This clone was counted only a few times. The CDR3, as DNA: TGTGCCAGCAGCTTAGTTGAGGGGGCAGGGCAGCCCCAGCATTTT. The encoded protein is CASSLVEGAGQPQHF. The chain uses TRBV7-2 and TRBJ1-5, with 7 bases lining up with TRBD1. The germline CDR1 and CDR2 sequences are SGHTA and FQGNSA. Trimming took 1 base from V and 7 from J; bases not matched to a gene: 7. The CDR3 covers 15 residues.

By proportion, this clone is large (0.1 to 1%). The chain employs TRBV4-1 and TRBJ2-1; D call uncertain. The CDR3 totals 15 residues. Trimming left V 3 bases short and J 8 bases short, with 17 bases between. The germline V gene has CDR1 MGHRA and CDR2 YSYEKL. As DNA, the CDR3 is TGCGCCAGCAGCCACCGGACGTCCTCACGCGATGAGCAGTTCTTC. The encoded protein is CASSHRTSSRDEQFF.

This clone occurred once. In nucleotides, the CDR3 is TGTGCCAGCTCAATCCAAGAGACCCAGTACTTC. Translated: CASSIQETQYF. The gene calls are TRBV18 and TRBJ2-5; no firm D call. V gave up 5 bases and J gave up 1 base, with 2 bases separating them. The CDR3 runs 11 residues. Germline V gene lookup returns CDR1 KGHSH and CDR2 LQKENI.

V usage is TRBV6-2 or TRBV6-3 and J usage is TRBJ1-1; weak D call: TRBD1 (6 bases). This CDR3 spans 14 amino acids. Germline V CDR1 and CDR2: MNHEY, SVGEGT. Trimming left V 2 bases short and J 0 bases short, with 7 bases between. The CDR3 nucleotides are TGTGCCAGCAGTTACACAGGGATGAACACTGAAGCTTTCTTT. Translated, it gives CASSYTGMNTEAFF.

The chain employs TRBV30 and TRBJ1-1; D is perhaps TRBD1 (6 bases). V lost 8 bases to trimming and J lost 1 base, with 14 bases between them. The CDR3 has 13 amino acids. Germline lookup yields CDR1 GTSNPN and CDR2 SVGIG (reference sequence). The CDR3 DNA reads as TGTGCCAGCAGGGGAACGTCGAACACTGAAGCTTTCTTT. Residues: CASRGTSNTEAFF.

V is TRBV28 and J is TRBJ2-2; D perhaps matches TRBD1 (6 bases). CDR1 is MDHEN and CDR2 is SYDVKM in the germline V gene. With 6 bases removed from V and 2 bases from J, the gap between germline ends came to 28 bases. CDR3 size: 20 residues. The CDR3 DNA follows: TGTGCCAGCAGCCCTCATTCCCCCTGGACAGTTTACTTTAACACCGGGGAGCTGTTTTTT. As protein: CASSPHSPWTVYFNTGELFF. Full variable domain (remainder filled in from reference TRBV28 and TRBJ2-2): DVKVTQSSRYLVKRTGEKVFLECVQDMDHENMFWYRQDPGLGLRLIYFSYDVKMKEKGDIPEGYSVSREKKERFSLILESASTNQTSMYLCASSPHSPWTVYFNTGELFFGEGSRLTVL.

This chain links TRBV4-1 with TRBJ1-5; D unclear. V lost 1 base and J 4 bases, leaving 17 bases between the germline ends. The CDR3 spans 17 residues. CDR1 and CDR2 from the germline V gene are MGHRA and YSYEKL. The CDR3 sequence: CASSQVGGRQRNQPQHF. DNA of the CDR3: TGCGCCAGCAGCCAAGTAGGAGGACGGCAACGGAATCAGCCCCAGCATTTT.

The chain combines TRBV5-1 with TRBJ2-1; 15 positions agree with TRBD2. Unmatched junction bases numbered 3, after V lost 5 bases and J lost 9 bases. The CDR3 has 14 amino acids. CDR1 and CDR2 from the germline V gene are SGHRS and YFSETQ. The CDR3 loop reads CASRRTSGGVEQFF. CDR3 in DNA: TGCGCCAGCAGGAGGACTAGCGGGGGGGTTGAGCAGTTCTTC.

The count of this clone is one. The genes are TRBV7-6 and TRBJ2-2, with 7 bases lining up with TRBD1. The CDR3 is made up of 15 amino acids. In germline, CDR1 is SGHVS, CDR2 FNYEAQ. The V and J ends lost 2 bases and 3 bases, in that order; junction bases with no gene match: 3. The DNA of the CDR3 is TGTGCCAGCAGCTTACAACAGGGGTACACCGGGGAGCTGTTTTTT. This translates into CASSLQQGYTGELFF.

The chain employs TRBV7-3 and TRBJ2-2; 8 positions match TRBD1. Germline lookup yields CDR1 SGHTA and CDR2 FQGTGA. The V segment lost 5 bases and the J segment 7 bases; nucleotides outside the gene matches: 15. The CDR3 covers 17 residues. CDR3: CASSQRGQGAPGGELFF. For the CDR3, the DNA is TGTGCCAGCAGCCAACGGGGGCAGGGGGCGCCAGGCGGGGAGCTGTTTTTT.

The chain is built from TRBV5-1 and TRBJ2-3; 13 nucleotides agree with TRBD2. Per germline, CDR1 SGHRS and CDR2 YFSETQ. The V segment lost 4 bases and the J segment 2 bases; nucleotides outside the gene matches: 7. This CDR3 contains 17 residues. The CDR3 DNA follows: TGCGCCAGCAGCGCGGGACTAGCGGGGTGGGACACAGATACGCAGTATTTT. Its translation is CASSAGLAGWDTDTQYF.

The chain carries TRBV9 and TRBJ2-7; 7 nucleotides match TRBD1. Trimming cost V 1 base and J 5 bases; bases outside gene matches: 12. Germline CDR1 reads SGDLS; CDR2 reads YYNGEE. This CDR3 has 16 residues. The CDR3 is CASSVTTGDLSHEQYF. CDR3 bases: TGTGCCAGCAGCGTAACCACAGGGGACCTATCCCACGAGCAGTACTTC.

The V call is TRBV9, the J call TRBJ2-1; 9 nucleotides align to TRBD1. V dropped 2 bases and J dropped 8; count of bases not matched to a gene: 8. CDR1 and CDR2 from the germline V gene are SGDLS and YYNGEE. This CDR3 has 15 residues. The CDR3 bases are TGTGCCAGCAGCGTTTGGGACAGGGTAAGCGATGAGCAGTTCTTC. Translation gives CASSVWDRVSDEQFF.

This chain connects TRBV28 to TRBJ2-1; the match to TRBD1 covers 7 bases. V shed 7 bases and J 9 bases; nucleotides not matched to a gene: 6. Germline V gene lookup returns CDR1 MDHEN and CDR2 SYDVKM. The CDR3 is 12 residues long. The CDR3 loop is CASKTGSIEQFF. CDR3 in DNA: TGTGCCAGCAAGACAGGGAGTATTGAGCAGTTCTTC.

V and J are TRBV15 and TRBJ1-1, with no clear D. This CDR3 has 13 amino acids. Germline-derived CDR1 and CDR2 are LNHNV and YYDKDF (reference sequence). V was shortened by 0 bases and J by 7 bases, with 9 bases between the two germline ends. CDR3 sequence: CATSRDDIGEAFF. The CDR3 region has the DNA TGTGCCACCAGCAGAGATGACATCGGTGAAGCTTTCTTT.

The rearrangement joins TRBV7-9 to TRBJ2-5, with D possibly TRBD1 on 5 matching bases. Germline assignment: CDR1 SEHNR and CDR2 FQNEAQ (reference sequence). The CDR3 contains 15 residues. Deletions cut 1 base from V and 5 bases from J, with 14 bases between. CDR3 sequence reads: CASSLGSRESETQYF. For the CDR3, the DNA is TGTGCCAGCAGCTTAGGGTCCAGGGAAAGCGAGACCCAGTACTTC.